The T cell receptor beta chain under discussion was sequenced for a study of blood T cell repertoires in COVID-19. As for the study in general: Specimens from acute and convalescent COVID-19 originated in the United States, Italy and Spain. From T cells, B-cell-depleted T cells, or PBMCs came the material, which was cDNA or gDNA.

The CDR3 is 15 amino acids. With 3 bases removed from V and 3 bases from J, the gap between germline ends came to 15 bases. The germline V gene has CDR1 SGHRS and CDR2 YFSETQ. Authors' analysis steps: For nucleated cells, counts were estimated from reference gene primer amplification. Sequenced by immunoSEQ multiplex PCR; TCRdb stores in-frame clones only, minus some. For V, J and clone size, that table is used; D and trimming come from the DNA. The sample records approximately 170,000 clones, 87% being singletons. The material sequenced was peripheral blood. This sequence was found in a man aged 18 to 29 with active or convalescent COVID-19. This chain links TRBV5-1 with TRBJ1-2; no reliable D call. The DNA for the CDR3 is TGCGCCAGCAGCTCGGCCCCCTGGAGTCACTATGGCTACACCTTC. As protein: CASSSAPWSHYGYTF.